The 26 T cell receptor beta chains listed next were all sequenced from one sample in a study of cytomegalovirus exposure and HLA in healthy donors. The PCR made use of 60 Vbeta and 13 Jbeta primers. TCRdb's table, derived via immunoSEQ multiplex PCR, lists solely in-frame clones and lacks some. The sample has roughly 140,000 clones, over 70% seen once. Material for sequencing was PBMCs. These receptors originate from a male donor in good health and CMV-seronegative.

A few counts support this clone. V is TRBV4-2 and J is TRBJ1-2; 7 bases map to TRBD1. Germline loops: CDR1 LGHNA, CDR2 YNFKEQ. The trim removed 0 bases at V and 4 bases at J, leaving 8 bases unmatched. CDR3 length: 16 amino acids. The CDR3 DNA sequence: TGTGCCAGCAGCCAAGACTGGGCAGGGGGATCCTATGGCTACACCTTC. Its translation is CASSQDWAGGSYGYTF.

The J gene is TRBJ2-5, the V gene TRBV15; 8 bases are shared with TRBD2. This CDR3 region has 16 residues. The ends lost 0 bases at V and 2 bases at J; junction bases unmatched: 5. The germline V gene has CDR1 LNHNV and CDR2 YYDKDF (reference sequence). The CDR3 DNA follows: TGTGCCACCAGCAGAGATAGATCTAGCGGGCAAGAGACCCAGTACTTC. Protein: CATSRDRSSGQETQYF.

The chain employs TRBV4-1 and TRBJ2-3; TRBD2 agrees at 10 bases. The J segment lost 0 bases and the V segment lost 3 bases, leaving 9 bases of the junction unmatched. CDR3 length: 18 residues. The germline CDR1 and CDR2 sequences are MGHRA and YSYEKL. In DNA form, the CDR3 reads TGCGCCAGCAGCCAGGGGCTAGCGGGGGTGGTTAGCACAGATACGCAGTATTTT. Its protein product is CASSQGLAGVVSTDTQYF.

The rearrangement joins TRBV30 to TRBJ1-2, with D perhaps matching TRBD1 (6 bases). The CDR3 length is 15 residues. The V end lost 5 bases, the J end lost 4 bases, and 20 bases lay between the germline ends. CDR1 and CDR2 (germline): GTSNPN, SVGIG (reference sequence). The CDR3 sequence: CAWSNGGRLIYGYTF. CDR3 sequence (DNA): TGTGCCTGGTCCAACGGGGGGCGGTTGATCTATGGCTACACCTTC.

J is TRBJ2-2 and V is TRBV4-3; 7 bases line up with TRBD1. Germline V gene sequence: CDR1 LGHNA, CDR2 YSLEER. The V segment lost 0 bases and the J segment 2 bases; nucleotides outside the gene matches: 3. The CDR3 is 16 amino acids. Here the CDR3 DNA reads TGCGCCAGCAGCCAAGACAGGGGGATAAACACCGGGGAGCTGTTTTTT. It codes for CASSQDRGINTGELFF.

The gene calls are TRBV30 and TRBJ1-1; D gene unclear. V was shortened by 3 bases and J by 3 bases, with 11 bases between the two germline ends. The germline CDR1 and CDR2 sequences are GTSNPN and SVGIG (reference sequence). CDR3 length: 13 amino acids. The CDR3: CAWRRKGDTEAFF. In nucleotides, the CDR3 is TGTGCCTGGAGGAGAAAGGGAGACACTGAAGCTTTCTTT.

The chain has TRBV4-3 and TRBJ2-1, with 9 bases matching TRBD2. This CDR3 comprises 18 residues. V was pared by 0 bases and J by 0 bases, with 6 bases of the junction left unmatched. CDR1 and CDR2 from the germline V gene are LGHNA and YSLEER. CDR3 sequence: CASSQEAGGLSSYNEQFF. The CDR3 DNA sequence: TGCGCCAGCAGCCAAGAAGCGGGGGGCCTAAGCTCCTACAATGAGCAGTTCTTC.

The DNA of the CDR3 is TGTGCCAGCAGTGATACGGGGGGGGAGACCCAGTACTTC. Encoded protein: CASSDTGGETQYF. This chain uses TRBV2 with TRBJ2-5; 8 bases line up with TRBD2. J lost 5 bases, V lost 3 bases, and 2 bases had no gene match. The germline CDR1 and CDR2 sequences are SNHLY and FYNNEI. The length of the CDR3 is 13 residues.

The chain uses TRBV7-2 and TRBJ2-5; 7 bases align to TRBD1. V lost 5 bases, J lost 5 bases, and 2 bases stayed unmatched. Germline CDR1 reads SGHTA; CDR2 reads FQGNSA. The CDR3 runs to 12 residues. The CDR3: CASSPQGETQYF. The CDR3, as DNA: TGTGCCAGCAGCCCACAGGGGGAGACCCAGTACTTC.

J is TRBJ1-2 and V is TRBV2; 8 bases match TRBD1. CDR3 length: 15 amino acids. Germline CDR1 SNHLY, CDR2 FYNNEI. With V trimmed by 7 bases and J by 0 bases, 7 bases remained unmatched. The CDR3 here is CASTYLTGANYGYTF. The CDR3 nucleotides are TGTGCCAGCACCTATTTGACAGGGGCTAACTATGGCTACACCTTC.

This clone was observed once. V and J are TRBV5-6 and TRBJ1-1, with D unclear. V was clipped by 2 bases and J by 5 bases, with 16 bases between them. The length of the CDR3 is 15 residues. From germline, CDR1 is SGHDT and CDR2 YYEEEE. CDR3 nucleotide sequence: TGTGCCAGCAGCTTTTGGGATAGGGAGAGGACTGAAGCTTTCTTT. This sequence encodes CASSFWDRERTEAFF.

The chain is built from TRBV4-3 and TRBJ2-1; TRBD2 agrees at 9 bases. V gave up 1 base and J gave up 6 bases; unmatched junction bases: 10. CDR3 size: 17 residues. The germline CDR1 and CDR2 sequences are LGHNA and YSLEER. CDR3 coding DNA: TGCGCCAGCAGCCAAGGCCGGCGGGGGGGCCTGTCCAATGAGCAGTTCTTC. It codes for CASSQGRRGGLSNEQFF.

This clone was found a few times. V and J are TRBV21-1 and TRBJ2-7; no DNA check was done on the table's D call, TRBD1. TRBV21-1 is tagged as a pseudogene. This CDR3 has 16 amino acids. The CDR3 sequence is CASSTRSRGWGLEQYF. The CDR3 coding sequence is TGTGCCAGCAGCACCCGGTCAAGGGGCTGGGGTTTGGAGCAGTACTTC.

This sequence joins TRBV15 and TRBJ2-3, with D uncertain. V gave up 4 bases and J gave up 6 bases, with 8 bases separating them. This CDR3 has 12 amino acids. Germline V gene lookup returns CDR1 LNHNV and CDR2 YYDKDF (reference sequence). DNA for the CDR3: TGTGCCACCAGCATCGGTCATGATACGCAGTATTTT. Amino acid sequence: CATSIGHDTQYF.

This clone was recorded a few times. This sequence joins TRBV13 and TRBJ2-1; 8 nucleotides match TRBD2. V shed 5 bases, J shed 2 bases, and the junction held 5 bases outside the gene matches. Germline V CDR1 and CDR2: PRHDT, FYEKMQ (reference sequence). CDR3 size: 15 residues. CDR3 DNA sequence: TGTGCCAGCAGCACCGGGGGGGCCCCCTACAATGAGCAGTTCTTC. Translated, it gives CASSTGGAPYNEQFF.

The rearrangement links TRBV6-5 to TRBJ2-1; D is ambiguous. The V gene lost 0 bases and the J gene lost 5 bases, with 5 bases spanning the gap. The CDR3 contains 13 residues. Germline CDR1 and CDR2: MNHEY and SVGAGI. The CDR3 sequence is CASSYSGDNEQFF. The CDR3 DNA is TGTGCCAGCAGTTACTCGGGCGACAATGAGCAGTTCTTC.

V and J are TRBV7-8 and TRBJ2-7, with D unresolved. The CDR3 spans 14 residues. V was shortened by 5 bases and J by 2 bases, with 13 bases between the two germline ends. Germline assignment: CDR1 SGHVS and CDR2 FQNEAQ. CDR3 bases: TGTGCCAGCAGCCAACTTAGCCCAACCTACGAGCAGTACTTC. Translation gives CASSQLSPTYEQYF.

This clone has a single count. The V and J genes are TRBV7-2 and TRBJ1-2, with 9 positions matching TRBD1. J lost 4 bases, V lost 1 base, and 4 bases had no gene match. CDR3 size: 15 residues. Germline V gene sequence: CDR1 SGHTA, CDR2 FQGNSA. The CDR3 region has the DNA TGTGCCAGCAGCTTAGATGGGACAGGGACCTATGGCTACACCTTC. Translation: CASSLDGTGTYGYTF.

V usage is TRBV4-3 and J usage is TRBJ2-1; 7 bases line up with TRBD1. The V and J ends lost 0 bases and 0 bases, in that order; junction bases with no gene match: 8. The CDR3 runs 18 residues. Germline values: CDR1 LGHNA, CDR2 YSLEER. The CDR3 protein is CASSQDLQTGSSYNEQFF. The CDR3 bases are TGCGCCAGCAGCCAAGATCTTCAGACAGGGAGCTCCTACAATGAGCAGTTCTTC.

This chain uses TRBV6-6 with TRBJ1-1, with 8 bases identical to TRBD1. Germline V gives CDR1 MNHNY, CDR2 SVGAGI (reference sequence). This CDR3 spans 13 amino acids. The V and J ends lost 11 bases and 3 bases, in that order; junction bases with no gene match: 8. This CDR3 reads CAGKQGEDTEAFF. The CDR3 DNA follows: TGTGCCGGGAAACAGGGGGAGGACACTGAAGCTTTCTTT.

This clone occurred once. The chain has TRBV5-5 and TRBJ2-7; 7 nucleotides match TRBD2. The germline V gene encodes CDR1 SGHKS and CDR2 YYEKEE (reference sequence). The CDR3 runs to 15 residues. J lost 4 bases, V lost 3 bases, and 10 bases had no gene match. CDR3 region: CASSSERGRPYEQYF. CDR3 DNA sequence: TGTGCCAGCAGCTCAGAGCGGGGCCGACCGTACGAGCAGTACTTC.

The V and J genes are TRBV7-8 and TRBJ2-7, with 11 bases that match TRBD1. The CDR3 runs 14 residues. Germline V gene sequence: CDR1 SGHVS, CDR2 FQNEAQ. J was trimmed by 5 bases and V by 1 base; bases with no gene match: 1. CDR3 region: CASSLGTGGNEQYF. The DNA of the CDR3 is TGTGCCAGCAGCTTAGGGACAGGGGGCAACGAGCAGTACTTC.

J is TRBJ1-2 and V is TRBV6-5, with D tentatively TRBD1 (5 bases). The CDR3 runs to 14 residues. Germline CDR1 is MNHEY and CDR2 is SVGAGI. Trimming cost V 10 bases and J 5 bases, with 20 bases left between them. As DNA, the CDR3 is TGTGCCACCCCTGTGATGGGGGGTGGGTATGGCTACACCTTC. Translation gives CATPVMGGGYGYTF.

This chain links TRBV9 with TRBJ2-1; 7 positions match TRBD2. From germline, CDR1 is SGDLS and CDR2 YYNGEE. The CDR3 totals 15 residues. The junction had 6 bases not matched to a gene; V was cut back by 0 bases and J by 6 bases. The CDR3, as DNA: TGTGCCAGCAGCGTAGCGGCGGGGGAAAGCAATGAGCAGTTCTTC. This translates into CASSVAAGESNEQFF.

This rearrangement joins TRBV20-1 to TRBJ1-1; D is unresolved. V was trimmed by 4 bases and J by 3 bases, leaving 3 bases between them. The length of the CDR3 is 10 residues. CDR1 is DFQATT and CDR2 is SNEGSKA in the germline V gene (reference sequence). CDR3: CSATDTEAFF. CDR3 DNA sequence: TGCAGTGCTACCGACACTGAAGCTTTCTTT.

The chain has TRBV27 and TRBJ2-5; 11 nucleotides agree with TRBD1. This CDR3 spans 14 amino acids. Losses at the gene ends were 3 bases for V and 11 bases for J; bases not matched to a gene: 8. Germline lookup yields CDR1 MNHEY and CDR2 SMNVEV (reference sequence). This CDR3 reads CASSFGTGGMEQYF. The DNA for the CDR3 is TGTGCCAGCAGTTTTGGGACAGGGGGTATGGAGCAGTACTTC.